These T cell receptor beta chains were read from a single sample in a study of blood T cell repertoires in COVID-19. Produced via immunoSEQ multiplex PCR; TCRdb's table is partial and in-frame only. The sample carries about 250,000 clones, about 89% recorded once. The sequenced sample was peripheral blood. These receptor sequences come from a woman in her sixties or seventies who had recovered from COVID-19. The CDR3 runs from the conserved cysteine through the conserved F or W. D genes are given only for firm matches. Not all rows give a size; the values are once, few, many and, for expanded clones, a class.

abundance,j_gene,d_gene,v_gene,CDR3nt,CDR3aa
-,TRBJ2-1,TRBD2,TRBV3-1/TRBV3-2,TGTGCCAGCAGCCAAGTATGGCGGGGGAGCGACAATGAGCAGTTCTTC,CASSQVWRGSDNEQFF
few,TRBJ1-1,-,TRBV19,TGTGCCAGTAGGCCTTTGTCAGGGCTGGAGAACACTGAAGCTTTCTTT,CASRPLSGLENTEAFF
once,TRBJ1-1,-,TRBV28,TGTGCCAGCAGTTTAGTCAGGCCTTTAGCTTTCTTT,CASSLVRPLAFF
-,TRBJ2-1,TRBD2,TRBV9,TGTGCCAGCAGCGTAGAGACTAGCCCCTCCTACAATGAGCAGTTCTTC,CASSVETSPSYNEQFF
-,TRBJ2-5,TRBD2,TRBV12-3/TRBV12-4,TGTGCCAGCGGGAGGGTTGAGACCCAGTACTTC,CASGRVETQYF
once,TRBJ1-3,TRBD1,TRBV7-9,TGTGCCAGCAGCGCAACCGGGACAGGGTCTGGAAACACCATATATTTT,CASSATGTGSGNTIYF
-,TRBJ2-1,-,TRBV4-1,TGCGCCAGCAGTTCAACCACAGGGTCCTCCTACAATGAGCAGTTCTTC,CASSSTTGSSYNEQFF
-,TRBJ2-1,-,TRBV28,TGTGCCAGCACCCCGCCAGGGTCAGGTACAAATGAGCAGTTCTTC,CASTPPGSGTNEQFF
-,TRBJ1-6,-,TRBV6-6,TGTGCCACCGATTATGAGGGGACACGGAATTCACCCCTCCACTTT,CATDYEGTRNSPLHF
-,TRBJ1-2,TRBD1,TRBV7-2,TGTGCCAGCAGTCGGACAGGGGGCTGGGGCTATGGCTACACCTTC,CASSRTGGWGYGYTF
once,TRBJ1-4,TRBD1,TRBV19,TGTGCCAGTAGTTCCGCAGGGGGCGGTGAAAAACTGTTTTTT,CASSSAGGGEKLFF
-,TRBJ1-1,-,TRBV6-5,TGTGCCAGCAGTTACGTGGGGAGTCGGACTGAAGCTTTCTTT,CASSYVGSRTEAFF
-,TRBJ2-1,-,TRBV7-2,TGTGCCAGCAGCTTAGTAGCTATTATCAATGAGCAGTTCTTC,CASSLVAIINEQFF
-,TRBJ2-7,TRBD1,TRBV19,TGTGCCAGTAGTCTGAGACAGGGGGGCTCCTACGAGCAGTACTTC,CASSLRQGGSYEQYF
-,TRBJ2-6,-,TRBV28,TGTGCCAGCAGTCCCCGGGGGAAGGGTGGGGCCAACGTCCTGACTTTC,CASSPRGKGGANVLTF
-,TRBJ1-5,-,TRBV5-6,TGTGCCAGCAGCTTGGAAACAGGGTCTGGCAATCAGCCCCAGCATTTT,CASSLETGSGNQPQHF
-,TRBJ1-3,TRBD1,TRBV7-2,TGTGCCAGCAGCCCCCAGGACAGGGGCTCTGGAAACACCATATATTTT,CASSPQDRGSGNTIYF
-,TRBJ1-2,TRBD1,TRBV14,TGTGCCAGCAGCCCAAGGGGGCACAGGGGGCAGGAATATGGCTACACCTTC,CASSPRGHRGQEYGYTF
-,TRBJ2-1,TRBD1,TRBV5-4,TGTGCCAGCAGCTTGGGACAGGGATGGGATGAGCAGTTCTTC,CASSLGQGWDEQFF
few,TRBJ1-4,-,TRBV28,TGTGCCAGCAGCTCTCCGGCAGGGAGGCGAGAAAAACTGTTTTTT,CASSSPAGRREKLFF
-,TRBJ2-3,TRBD1,TRBV6-2/TRBV6-3,TGTGCCAGCAGTTATGGCACAGGGGCAGATACGCAGTATTTT,CASSYGTGADTQYF
-,TRBJ2-7,-,TRBV5-6,TGTGCCAGCAGCTTTGCGGGCTCTGGGTCAGGCGAGCAGTACTTC,CASSFAGSGSGEQYF
once,TRBJ2-2,TRBD1,TRBV18,TGTGCCAGCTCACGCGGGACAGGGGGCAACACCGGGGAGCTGTTTTTT,CASSRGTGGNTGELFF
-,TRBJ2-7,TRBD1,TRBV3-1/TRBV3-2,TGTGCCAGCAGCCACTCGGGACAGGAAGACGAGCAGTACTTC,CASSHSGQEDEQYF
-,TRBJ2-1,-,TRBV19,TGTGGCACGTCCGCCTCGAGGAGTGGGTCCTACAATGAGCAGTTCTTC,CGTSASRSGSYNEQFF
-,TRBJ1-1,-,TRBV7-2,TGTGCCAGCAGCTTAGCCACAGCATGGCGCGACACTGAAGCTTTCTTT,CASSLATAWRDTEAFF
-,TRBJ2-3,-,TRBV18,TGTGCCAGCTCACTGCGGCGGGAAAGCACAGATACGCAGTATTTT,CASSLRRESTDTQYF